This entry describes one T cell receptor (beta chain). The antigen remains unidentified. This record comes from a study of cytomegalovirus exposure and HLA in healthy donors. Looking at the study overall: Roughly 89 million unique TCR sequences came from HLA-typed donors in an early release.

Primers for the PCR totalled 60 Vbeta and 13 Jbeta. Sequencing used immunoSEQ multiplex PCR; TCRdb keeps in-frame clones, though not all of them. There are 180,000 or so clones in the sample; over 70% occur only once, and 3.7% lies in the top ten. The study, taken as a whole, reports: Later examination showed HLA-associated TCR beta chains had greater clonal expansion than equally common others. Later analysis demonstrated an association between a missense DCLRE1C variant and TCR beta V- and J-gene trimming. Excluded: some indistinguishable V segments such as TRBV6-2 and TRBV6-3.

CDR3 length: 16 residues. Germline V gene lookup returns CDR1 MNHEY and CDR2 SVGAGI. V was clipped by 0 bases and J by 6 bases, with 12 bases between them. This clonotype originated in a woman aged 60-70 years in good health and CMV-seropositive. This chain joins TRBV6-5 and TRBJ1-6, with a weak D call TRBD1 (6 bases). The sequenced sample consisted of PBMCs. The CDR3 nucleotides are TGTGCCAGCAGTTACTCGGGCAGGGGATTTAATTCACCCCTCCACTTT. Translation: CASSYSGRGFNSPLHF.